This T cell receptor beta chain came from a study of radiation and T cells in renal cell carcinoma. Study overall: Nephrectomy followed 15 Gy stereotactic body radiation by 4 weeks. Points from the study as a whole: Pretreatment tumor biopsies were lacking, so baseline clonotypes are unknown. In blood, top tumor clones expanded by 2 weeks, shrinking by 4.

Data came from immunoSEQ multiplex PCR; TCRdb stores just in-frame clones and leaves some out. Among about 130,000 clones, 70% to 90% were seen once, and the ten largest hold approximately 12%. As concerns this clone: Antigen: not known.

Described time point: baseline pretreatment blood. Indicated treatment: 15 Gy SBRT to primary tumor, nephrectomy 4 weeks later. Looked up from germline, CDR1 is DFQATT and CDR2 is SNEGSKA (reference sequence). V was cut by 6 bases and J by 10 bases, with 13 bases left in between. This CDR3 has 11 amino acids. This TCR was recovered from a woman in her forties or fifties with renal cell carcinoma. Sequencing was performed on blood, taken from a patient whose treatment included radiotherapy and nephrectomy. The V and J genes are TRBV20-1 and TRBJ2-1; tentatively, D is TRBD2 (6 bases). CDR3 amino acids: CSAAGGNEQFF. CDR3 in DNA: TGCAGTGCGGCAGGAGGGAACGAGCAGTTCTTC.